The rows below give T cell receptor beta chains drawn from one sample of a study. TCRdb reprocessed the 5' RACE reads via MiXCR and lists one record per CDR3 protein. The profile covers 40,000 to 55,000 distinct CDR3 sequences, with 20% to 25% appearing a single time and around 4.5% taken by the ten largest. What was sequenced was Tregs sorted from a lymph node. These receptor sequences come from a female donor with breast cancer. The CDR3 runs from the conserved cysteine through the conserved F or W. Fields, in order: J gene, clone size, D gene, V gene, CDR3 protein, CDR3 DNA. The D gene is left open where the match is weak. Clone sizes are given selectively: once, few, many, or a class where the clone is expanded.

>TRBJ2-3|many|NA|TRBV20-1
CSARLGITDTQYF
TGCAGTGCCCGGCTAGGGATTACAGATACGCAGTATTTT
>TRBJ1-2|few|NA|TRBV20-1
CSATPGVGYTF
TGCAGTGCTACTCCGGGGGTGGGCTACACCTTC
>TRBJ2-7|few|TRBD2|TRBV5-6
CASSTGLADYEQYF
TGTGCCAGCAGCACGGGACTAGCGGACTACGAGCAGTACTTC
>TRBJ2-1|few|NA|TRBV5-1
CASSLHHEQFF
TGCGCCAGCAGCTTGCACCATGAGCAGTTCTTC
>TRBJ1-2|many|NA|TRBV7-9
CASRSPRQDYGYTF
TGTGCCAGCAGGTCCCCAAGACAGGACTATGGCTACACCTTC
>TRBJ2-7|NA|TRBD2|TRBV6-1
CASRGGLAKSYEQYF
TGTGCCAGCAGGGGTGGACTAGCGAAATCCTACGAGCAGTACTTC
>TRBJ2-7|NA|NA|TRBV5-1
CASSYVPNYEQYF
TGCGCCAGCAGCTATGTGCCTAACTACGAGCAGTACTTC
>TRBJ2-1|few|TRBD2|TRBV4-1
CASSHTLAGASYNEQFF
TGCGCCAGCAGCCATACCTTAGCGGGAGCCTCCTACAATGAGCAGTTCTTC
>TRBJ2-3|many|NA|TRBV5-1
CASSLLAGRTDTQYF
TGCGCCAGCAGCTTGCTTGCAGGGAGGACAGATACGCAGTATTTT
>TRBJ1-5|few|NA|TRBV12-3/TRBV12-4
CASSVDSSNQPQHF
TGTGCCAGCAGTGTCGACAGTAGCAATCAGCCCCAGCATTTT
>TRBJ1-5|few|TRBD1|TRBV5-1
CASSSGGVDQPQHF
TGCGCCAGCAGCTCAGGGGGGGTCGATCAGCCCCAGCATTTT
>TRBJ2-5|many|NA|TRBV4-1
CASSQDPAGSDQYF
TGCGCCAGCAGCCAAGATCCTGCGGGGAGTGACCAGTACTTC
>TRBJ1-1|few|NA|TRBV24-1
CATRDRANTEAFF
TGTGCCACCAGGGACAGAGCGAACACTGAAGCTTTCTTT
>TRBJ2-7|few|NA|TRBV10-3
CAISAQGGEGEQYF
TGTGCCATCAGCGCACAGGGAGGCGAGGGGGAGCAGTACTTC
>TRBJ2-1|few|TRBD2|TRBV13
CASSLEGGRGEQFF
TGTGCCAGCAGCTTAGAGGGAGGGCGCGGTGAGCAGTTCTTC
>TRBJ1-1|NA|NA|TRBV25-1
CASSGGQAEAFF
TGTGCCAGCAGTGGGGGGCAGGCGGAAGCTTTCTTT